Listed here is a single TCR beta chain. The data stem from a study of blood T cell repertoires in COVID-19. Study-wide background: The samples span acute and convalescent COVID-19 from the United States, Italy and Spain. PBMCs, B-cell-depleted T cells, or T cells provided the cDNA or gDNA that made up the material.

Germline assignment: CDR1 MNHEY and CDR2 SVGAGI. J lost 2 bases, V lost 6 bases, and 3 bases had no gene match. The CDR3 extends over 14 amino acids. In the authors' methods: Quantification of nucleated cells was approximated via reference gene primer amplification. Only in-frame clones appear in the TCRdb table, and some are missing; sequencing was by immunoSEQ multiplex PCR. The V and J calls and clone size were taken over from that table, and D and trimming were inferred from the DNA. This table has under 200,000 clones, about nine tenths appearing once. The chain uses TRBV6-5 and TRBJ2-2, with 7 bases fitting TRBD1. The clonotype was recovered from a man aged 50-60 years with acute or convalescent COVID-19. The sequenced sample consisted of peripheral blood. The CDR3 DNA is TGTGCCAGCAGCAGGGACAGAAACACCGGGGAGCTGTTTTTT. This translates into CASSRDRNTGELFF.